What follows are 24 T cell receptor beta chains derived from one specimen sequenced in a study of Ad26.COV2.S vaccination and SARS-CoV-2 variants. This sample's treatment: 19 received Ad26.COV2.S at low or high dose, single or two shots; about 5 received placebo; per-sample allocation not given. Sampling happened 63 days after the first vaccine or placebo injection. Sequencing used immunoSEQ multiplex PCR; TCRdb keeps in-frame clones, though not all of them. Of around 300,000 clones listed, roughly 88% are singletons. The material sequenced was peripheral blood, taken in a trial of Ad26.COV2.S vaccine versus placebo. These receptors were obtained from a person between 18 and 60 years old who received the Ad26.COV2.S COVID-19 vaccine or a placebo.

The DNA for the CDR3 is TGTGCCAGCAGCATAGGAGGGGGCGTCTATGGCTACACCTTC. It yields the protein CASSIGGGVYGYTF. V and J are TRBV27 and TRBJ1-2, with 7 bases matching TRBD1. The germline gives CDR1 MNHEY, CDR2 SMNVEV (reference sequence). The CDR3 has 14 amino acids. The ends lost 6 bases at V and 4 bases at J; junction bases unmatched: 8.

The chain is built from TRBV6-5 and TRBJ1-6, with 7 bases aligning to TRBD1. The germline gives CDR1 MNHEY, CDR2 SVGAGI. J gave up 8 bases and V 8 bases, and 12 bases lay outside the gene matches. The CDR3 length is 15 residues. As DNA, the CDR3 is TGTGCCAGCCATGAGTGGGCAGGGGGATATTCACCCCTCCACTTT. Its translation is CASHEWAGGYSPLHF.

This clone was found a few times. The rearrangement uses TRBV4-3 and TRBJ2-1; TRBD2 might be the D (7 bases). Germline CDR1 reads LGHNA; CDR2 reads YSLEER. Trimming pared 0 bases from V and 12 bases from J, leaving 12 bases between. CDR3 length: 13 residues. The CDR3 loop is CASSQDRGGSQFF. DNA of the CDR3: TGCGCCAGCAGCCAAGATAGGGGGGGCTCGCAGTTCTTC.

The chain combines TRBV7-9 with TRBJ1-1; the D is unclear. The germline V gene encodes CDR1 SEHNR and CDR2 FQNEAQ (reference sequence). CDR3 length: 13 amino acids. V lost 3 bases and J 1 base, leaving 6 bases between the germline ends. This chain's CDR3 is CASSFRGNTEAFF. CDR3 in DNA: TGTGCCAGCAGCTTCCGGGGGAACACTGAAGCTTTCTTT.

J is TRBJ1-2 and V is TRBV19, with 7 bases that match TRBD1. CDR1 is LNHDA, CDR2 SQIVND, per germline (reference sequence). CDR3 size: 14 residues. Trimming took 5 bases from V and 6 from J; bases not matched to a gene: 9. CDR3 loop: CASSVTGSRNGYTF. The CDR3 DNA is TGTGCCAGTAGTGTGACAGGGTCTCGAAATGGCTACACCTTC.

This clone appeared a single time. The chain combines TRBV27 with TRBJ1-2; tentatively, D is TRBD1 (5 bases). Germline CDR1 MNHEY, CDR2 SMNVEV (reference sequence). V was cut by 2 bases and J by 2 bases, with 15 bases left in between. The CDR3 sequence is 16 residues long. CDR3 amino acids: CASSLIPTDSNYGYTF. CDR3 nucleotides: TGTGCCAGCAGTTTAATCCCCACCGACAGCAACTATGGCTACACCTTC.

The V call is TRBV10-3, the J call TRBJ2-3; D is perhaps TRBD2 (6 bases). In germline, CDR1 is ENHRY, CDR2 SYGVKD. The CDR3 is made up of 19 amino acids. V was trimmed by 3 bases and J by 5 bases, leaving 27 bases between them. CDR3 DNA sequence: TGTGCCATCAGTGACCCTCCTTCAACTAGCCCGCTTGGGATAGATACGCAGTATTTT. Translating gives CAISDPPSTSPLGIDTQYF.

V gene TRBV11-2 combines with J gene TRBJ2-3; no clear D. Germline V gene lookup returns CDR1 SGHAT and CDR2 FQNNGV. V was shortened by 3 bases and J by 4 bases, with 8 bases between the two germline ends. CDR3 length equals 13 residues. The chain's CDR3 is CASSLSPPDTQYF. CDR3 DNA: TGTGCCAGCAGCTTGTCACCCCCAGATACGCAGTATTTT.

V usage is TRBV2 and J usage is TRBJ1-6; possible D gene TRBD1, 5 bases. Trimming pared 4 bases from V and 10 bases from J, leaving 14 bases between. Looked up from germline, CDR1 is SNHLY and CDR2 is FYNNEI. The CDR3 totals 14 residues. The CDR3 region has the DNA TGTGCCAGCAGTGTAAGGGGTCGAGAATCACCCCTCCACTTT. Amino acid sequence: CASSVRGRESPLHF.

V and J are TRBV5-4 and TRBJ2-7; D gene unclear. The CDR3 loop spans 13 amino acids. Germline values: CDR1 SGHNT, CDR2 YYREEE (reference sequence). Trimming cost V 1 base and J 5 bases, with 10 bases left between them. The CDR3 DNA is TGTGCCAGCAGCTTGCTAGGGAACCACGAGCAGTACGTC. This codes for CASSLLGNHEQYV.

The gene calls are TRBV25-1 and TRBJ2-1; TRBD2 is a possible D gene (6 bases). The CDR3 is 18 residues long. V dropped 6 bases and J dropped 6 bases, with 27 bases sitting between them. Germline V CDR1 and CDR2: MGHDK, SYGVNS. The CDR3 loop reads CASSPTPPGDRRLNEQFF. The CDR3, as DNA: TGTGCCAGCAGCCCAACCCCACCGGGGGATCGCCGACTCAATGAGCAGTTCTTC.

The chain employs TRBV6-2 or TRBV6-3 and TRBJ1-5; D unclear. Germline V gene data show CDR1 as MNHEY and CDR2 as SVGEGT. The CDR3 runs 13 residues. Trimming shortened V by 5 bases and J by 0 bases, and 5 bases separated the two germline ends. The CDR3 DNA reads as TGTGCCAGCAGTCTCAATAGCAATCAGCCCCAGCATTTT. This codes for CASSLNSNQPQHF.

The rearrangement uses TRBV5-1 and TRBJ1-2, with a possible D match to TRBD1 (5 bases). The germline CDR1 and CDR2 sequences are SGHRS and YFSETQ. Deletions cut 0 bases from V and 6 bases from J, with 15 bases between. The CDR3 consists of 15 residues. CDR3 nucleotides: TGCGCCAGCAGCTTGGCCGCGGGGACGAAGGATGGCTACACCTTC. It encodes CASSLAAGTKDGYTF. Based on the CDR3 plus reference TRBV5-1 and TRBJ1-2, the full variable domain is KAGVTQTPRYLIKTRGQQVTLSCSPISGHRSVSWYQQTPGQGLQFLFEYFSETQRNKGNFPGRFSGRQFSNSRSEMNVSTLELGDSALYLCASSLAAGTKDGYTFGSGTRLTVV.

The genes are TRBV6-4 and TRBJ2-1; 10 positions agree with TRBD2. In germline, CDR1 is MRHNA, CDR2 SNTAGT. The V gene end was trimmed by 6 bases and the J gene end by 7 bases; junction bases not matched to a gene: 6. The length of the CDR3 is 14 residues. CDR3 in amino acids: CASSPGLASNEQFF. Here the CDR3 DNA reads TGTGCCAGCAGCCCGGGACTAGCGTCTAATGAGCAGTTCTTC.

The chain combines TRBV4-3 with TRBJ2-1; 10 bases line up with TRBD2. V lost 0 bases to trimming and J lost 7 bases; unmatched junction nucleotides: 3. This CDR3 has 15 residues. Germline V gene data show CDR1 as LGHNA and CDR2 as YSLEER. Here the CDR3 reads CASSQERAGGNEQFF. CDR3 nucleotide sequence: TGCGCCAGCAGCCAAGAGCGAGCGGGGGGGAATGAGCAGTTCTTC.

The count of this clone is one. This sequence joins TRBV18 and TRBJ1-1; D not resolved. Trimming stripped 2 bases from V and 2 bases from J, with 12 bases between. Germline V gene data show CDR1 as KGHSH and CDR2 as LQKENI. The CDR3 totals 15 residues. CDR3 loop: CASSPMRTENTEAFF. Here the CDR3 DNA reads TGTGCCAGCTCACCAATGAGGACGGAAAACACTGAAGCTTTCTTT.

The CDR3 loop is CASSLARTGRADTQYF. CDR3 nucleotides: TGTGCCAGCAGCTTAGCACGGACAGGAAGGGCAGATACGCAGTATTTT. The V gene is TRBV7-8, the J gene TRBJ2-3; 7 bases agree with TRBD1. Germline-derived CDR1 and CDR2 are SGHVS and FQNEAQ. Losses at the gene ends were 0 bases for V and 4 bases for J; bases not matched to a gene: 7. The CDR3 is 16 amino acids.

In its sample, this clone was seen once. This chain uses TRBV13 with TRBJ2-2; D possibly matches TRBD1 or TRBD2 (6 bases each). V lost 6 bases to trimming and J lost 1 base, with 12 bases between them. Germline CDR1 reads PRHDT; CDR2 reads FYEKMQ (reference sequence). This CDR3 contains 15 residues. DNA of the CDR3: TGTGCCAGCAGGGGGGGCAGGGTGAACACCGGGGAGCTGTTTTTT. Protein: CASRGGRVNTGELFF.

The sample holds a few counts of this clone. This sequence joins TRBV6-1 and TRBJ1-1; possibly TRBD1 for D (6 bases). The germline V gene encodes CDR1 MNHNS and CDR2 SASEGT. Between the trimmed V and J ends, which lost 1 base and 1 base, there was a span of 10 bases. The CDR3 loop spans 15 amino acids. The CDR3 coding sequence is TGTGCCAGCAGTGAAGTACCAGGGGCGAACACTGAAGCTTTCTTT. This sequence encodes CASSEVPGANTEAFF.

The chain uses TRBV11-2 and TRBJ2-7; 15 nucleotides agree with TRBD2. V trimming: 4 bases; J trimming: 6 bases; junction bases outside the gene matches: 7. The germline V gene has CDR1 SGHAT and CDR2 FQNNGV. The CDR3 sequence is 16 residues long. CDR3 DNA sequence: TGTGCCAGCAGCTCATGGACTAGCGGGGGGGCCGGCGAGCAGTACTTC. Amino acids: CASSSWTSGGAGEQYF.

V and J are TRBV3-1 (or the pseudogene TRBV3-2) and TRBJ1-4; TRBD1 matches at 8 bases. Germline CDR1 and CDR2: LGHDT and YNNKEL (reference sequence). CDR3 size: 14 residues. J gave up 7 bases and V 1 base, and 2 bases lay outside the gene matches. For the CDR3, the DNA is TGTGCCAGCAGCCAAGCAGGGGGCAGTGAAAAACTGTTTTTT. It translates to CASSQAGGSEKLFF.

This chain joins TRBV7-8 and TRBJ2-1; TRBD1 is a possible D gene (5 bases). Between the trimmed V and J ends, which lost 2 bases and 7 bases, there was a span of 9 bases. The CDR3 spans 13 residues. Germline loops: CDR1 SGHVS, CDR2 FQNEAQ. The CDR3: CASSLIPGNEQFF. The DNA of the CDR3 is TGTGCCAGCAGCTTAATTCCAGGGAATGAGCAGTTCTTC.

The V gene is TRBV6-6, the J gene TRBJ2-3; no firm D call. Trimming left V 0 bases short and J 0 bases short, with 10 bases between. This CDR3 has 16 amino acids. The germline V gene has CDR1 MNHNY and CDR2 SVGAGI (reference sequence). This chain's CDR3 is CASSYSPDASTDTQYF. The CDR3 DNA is TGTGCCAGCAGTTACTCTCCCGATGCTAGCACAGATACGCAGTATTTT.

The CDR3 coding sequence is TGTGCCAGCAGCCGGCGGGTGGGGAATCGGGATACGCAGTATTTT. Translation: CASSRRVGNRDTQYF. The chain carries TRBV3-1 (or the pseudogene TRBV3-2) and TRBJ2-3; tentatively, D is TRBD2 (5 bases). This CDR3 region has 15 residues. Germline values: CDR1 LGHDT, CDR2 YNNKEL (reference sequence). The V end lost 4 bases, the J end lost 6 bases, and 17 bases lay between the germline ends.